This T cell receptor (beta chain) stems from a study of beta chain features in type 1 diabetes. The investigators reverse transcribed all of the isolated RNA, so they sequenced expressed TCRB transcripts. Data came from immunoSEQ multiplex PCR; TCRdb stores just in-frame clones and leaves some out. Of around 340,000 clones in the sample, 9.3% were seen once. From germline, CDR1 is SGHVT and CDR2 SQSDAQ. This CDR3 spans 16 amino acids. Trimming removed 1 base at V and 3 bases at J, with 16 bases between. Sorted CD4+ subsets: naive, central memory, regulatory, stem cell-like memory (CD45RO/CCR7/CD25/CD127/CD95/CD27 panel). Whole-study results and caveats: VDJ junctions from type 1 diabetes patients carried fewer insertions and larger deletions. Within each of all four CD4+ subsets, Type 1 diabetes patients had TCRB CDR3s that were moderately but significantly shorter. For patients and controls alike, PCR might favor shorter templates to the same degree. Naive, central memory and Treg TCRB repertoires appeared more alike in patients than in healthy donors.

Worth noting for this clone: The antigen is not known.

The TCR was taken from a man between 25 and 39 years old with type 1 diabetes. Sequences were obtained from central memory CD4+ T cells from blood. V is TRBV7-4 and J is TRBJ2-7; D not resolved. In nucleotides, the CDR3 is TGTGCCAGCAGCTTAGGAGAAAACAATATTAACTACGAGCAGTACTTC. Encoded protein: CASSLGENNINYEQYF. The full variable domain, its missing parts supplied by reference TRBV7-4 and TRBJ2-7, is GAGVSQSPRYKVAKRGRDVALRCDSISGHVTLYWYRQTLGQGSEVLTYSQSDAQRDKSGRPSGRFSAERPERSVSTLKIQRTEQGDSAVYLCASSLGENNINYEQYFGPGTRLTVT.